Following are 31 T cell receptor beta chains from one sample sequenced in a study of cytotoxic CD8 clonotypes in ibrutinib-treated CLL. The protocol was immunoSEQ multiplex PCR, while the TCRdb copy is restricted to in-frame clones and leaves out a portion. This sample has tens of thousands of clones; roughly two thirds occur once, and the top ten carry approximately 13%. The sample here was PBMCs, taken after 12 months of ibrutinib treatment. Receptors were obtained from a human donor with chronic lymphocytic leukemia.

The genes are TRBV7-9 and TRBJ1-2; no clear D gene. Germline CDR1 reads SEHNR; CDR2 reads FQNEAQ (reference sequence). Trimming took 2 bases from V and 4 from J, leaving 8 bases between them. The CDR3 is 13 residues long. CDR3 DNA sequence: TGTGCCAGCAGCTTAAAACAGACCTATGGCTACACCTTC. Its protein product is CASSLKQTYGYTF.

This chain links TRBV18 with TRBJ1-2, with a weak D call TRBD1 (5 bases). Germline V lookup: CDR1 KGHSH, CDR2 LQKENI. The CDR3 runs 14 residues. V lost 0 bases to trimming and J lost 8 bases, with 13 bases between them. The CDR3 sequence: CASSPPSTATGYTF. The CDR3 DNA sequence: TGTGCCAGCTCACCACCTTCGACAGCCACGGGCTACACCTTC.

This chain links TRBV6-6 with TRBJ1-2; the D is unclear. This CDR3 is 11 amino acids long. V was pared by 7 bases and J by 4 bases, with 7 bases between. CDR1 MNHNY and CDR2 SVGAGI come from the germline V gene (reference sequence). Here the CDR3 reads CASKGPYGYTF. The CDR3 DNA is TGTGCCAGCAAGGGTCCCTATGGCTACACCTTC.

The chain uses TRBV5-1 and TRBJ2-6; TRBD2 aligns across 8 bases. The junction had 7 bases not matched to a gene; V was cut back by 4 bases and J by 4 bases. The germline V gene encodes CDR1 SGHRS and CDR2 YFSETQ. The CDR3 is made up of 16 amino acids. Here the CDR3 DNA reads TGCGCCAGCAGCCCGGGAGGGCTGACCGGGGCCAACGTCCTGACTTTC. Protein product: CASSPGGLTGANVLTF.

V usage is TRBV7-7 and J usage is TRBJ2-7, with 8 bases lining up with TRBD1. Trimming at V came to 3 bases and at J to 6 bases, leaving 16 bases not matched to a gene. CDR3 length: 17 residues. Germline-derived CDR1 and CDR2 are SSHAT and FNYEAQ (reference sequence). The CDR3 protein is CASSFSRVGQGLLEQYF. The CDR3 bases are TGTGCCAGCAGCTTTTCCCGGGTAGGACAGGGCCTCCTCGAGCAGTACTTC.

The rearrangement uses TRBV10-3 and TRBJ2-3; 8 nucleotides line up with TRBD2. Germline V CDR1 and CDR2: ENHRY, SYGVKD. V shed 3 bases, J shed 2 bases, and the junction held 10 bases outside the gene matches. CDR3 size: 17 residues. The CDR3 is CAISDVAGPTNTDTQYF. The CDR3 bases are TGTGCCATCAGTGACGTAGCGGGACCCACCAACACAGATACGCAGTATTTT.

This clone was recorded a few times. V and J are TRBV7-3 and TRBJ2-2; D remains ambiguous. Germline lookup yields CDR1 SGHTA and CDR2 FQGTGA. V was clipped by 7 bases and J by 4 bases, with 10 bases between them. The CDR3 is 13 residues long. CDR3 DNA: TGTGCCAGCACCTCAGGCCCCACCGGGGAGCTGTTTTTT. This translates into CASTSGPTGELFF.

The sample holds a few counts of this clone. This chain links TRBV19 with TRBJ1-1; TRBD1 might be the D (6 bases). Per the germline V gene, CDR1 is LNHDA and CDR2 is SQIVND (reference sequence). V gave up 1 base and J gave up 8 bases, with 17 bases separating them. The CDR3 has 15 residues. CDR3 amino acids: CASSIGTQGFTEAFF. The CDR3 nucleotides are TGTGCCAGTAGTATAGGTACGCAGGGGTTTACGGAAGCTTTCTTT.

This chain connects TRBV11-1 to TRBJ2-1; D not certain. The germline V and J ends were trimmed by 2 bases and 8 bases, with 7 bases remaining between them. The germline gives CDR1 SGHAT, CDR2 FQDESV (reference sequence). The CDR3 is 12 residues long. CDR3 bases: TGTGCCAGCAGCTTACTACGTTATGAGCAGTTCTTC. Translating gives CASSLLRYEQFF.

The genes are TRBV27 and TRBJ2-3; 10 bases are a match to TRBD1. V lost 4 bases, J lost 3 bases, and 10 bases stayed unmatched. The CDR3 extends over 17 amino acids. In germline, CDR1 is MNHEY, CDR2 SMNVEV (reference sequence). For the CDR3, the DNA is TGTGCCAGCAGTTCCCATCGGGGACAGGGGAGGACAGATACGCAGTATTTT. This translates into CASSSHRGQGRTDTQYF.

This sequence joins TRBV7-6 and TRBJ2-1; D unresolved. Germline CDR1 and CDR2: SGHVS and FNYEAQ. The CDR3 spans 14 residues. V lost 4 bases and J lost 4, with 11 bases in between. CDR3 in amino acids: CASSSPPGYNEQFF. The DNA for the CDR3 is TGTGCCAGCAGCTCACCCCCGGGTTACAATGAGCAGTTCTTC.

The CDR3, as DNA: TGTGCCTGGAGTCGGACTGACAATGAGCAGTTCTTC. This translates into CAWSRTDNEQFF. This sequence joins TRBV30 and TRBJ2-1, with TRBD2 as a possible D gene (5 bases). Trimming removed 2 bases at V and 5 bases at J, with 7 bases between. The CDR3 contains 12 residues. Per the germline V gene, CDR1 is GTSNPN and CDR2 is SVGIG (reference sequence).

The chain is built from TRBV18 and TRBJ1-5; D is possibly TRBD1 (6 bases). The CDR3 has 14 residues. The germline V gene has CDR1 KGHSH and CDR2 LQKENI. Trimming removed 2 bases from V and 9 bases from J, with 14 bases in between. Here the CDR3 DNA reads TGTGCCAGCTCACCAGGAGAGGGGGGTTCGCCCCAGCATTTT. It encodes CASSPGEGGSPQHF.

This clone was seen only once. J is TRBJ2-5 and V is TRBV14, with D possibly matching TRBD1 (5 bases). V dropped 4 bases and J dropped 3 bases, with 15 bases sitting between them. Per germline, CDR1 SGHDN and CDR2 FVKESK. The CDR3 is 15 residues long. The CDR3 reads CASSPRQGREETQYF. DNA for the CDR3: TGTGCCAGCAGCCCCCGGCAGGGAAGGGAAGAGACCCAGTACTTC. Full variable domain (missing parts from reference TRBV14 and TRBJ2-5): EAGVTQFPSHSVIEKGQTVTLRCDPISGHDNLYWYRRVMGKEIKFLLHFVKESKQDESGMPNNRFLAERTGGTYSTLKVQPAELEDSGVYFCASSPRQGREETQYFGPGTRLLVL.

This clone was observed a few times. This chain connects TRBV2 to TRBJ1-2, with 7 positions matching TRBD1. The J segment lost 5 bases and the V segment lost 3 bases, leaving 0 bases of the junction unmatched. The CDR3 runs 12 residues. Germline assignment: CDR1 SNHLY and CDR2 FYNNEI. The DNA for the CDR3 is TGTGCCAGCAGTGACAGGGGGTATGGCTACACCTTC. It is translated as CASSDRGYGYTF.

V usage is TRBV5-1 and J usage is TRBJ2-5, with 7 bases that match TRBD1. The CDR3 covers 14 residues. Germline V gene data show CDR1 as SGHRS and CDR2 as YFSETQ. With 1 base clipped from V and 2 bases from J, the junction kept 2 bases outside the gene matches. CDR3 sequence (DNA): TGCGCCAGCAGCTTGTGGGACAGACAAGAGACCCAGTACTTC. Its translation is CASSLWDRQETQYF.

The rearrangement links TRBV10-3 to TRBJ1-1; 10 positions agree with TRBD1. Germline loops: CDR1 ENHRY, CDR2 SYGVKD. V was pared by 6 bases and J by 5 bases, with 6 bases of the junction left unmatched. There are 14 residues in the CDR3. The CDR3: CAIRGQGEQTEAFF. The CDR3 DNA reads TGTGCCATCAGAGGACAGGGGGAACAGACTGAAGCTTTCTTT.

The gene calls are TRBV7-9 and TRBJ1-1, with D possibly matching TRBD1 (5 bases). CDR1 is SEHNR and CDR2 is FQNEAQ in the germline V gene (reference sequence). Deletions cut 3 bases from V and 0 bases from J, with 14 bases between. CDR3 size: 16 residues. CDR3 coding DNA: TGTGCCAGCAGCTTTGGGGGGGAGTGGATGAACACTGAAGCTTTCTTT. This translates into CASSFGGEWMNTEAFF.

The CDR3: CASSYGGRSTGELFF. The CDR3, as DNA: TGTGCCAGCAGTTATGGCGGGAGAAGTACCGGGGAGCTGTTTTTT. The chain combines TRBV6-6 with TRBJ2-2, with TRBD2 matching 7 bases. Germline V gene data show CDR1 as MNHNY and CDR2 as SVGAGI (reference sequence). After removal of 3 bases from V and 5 bases from J, the junction contained 6 bases not matched to a gene. The length of the CDR3 is 15 residues.

The rearrangement uses TRBV5-1 and TRBJ2-7; TRBD1 aligns across 9 bases. This CDR3 has 15 residues. Per germline, CDR1 SGHRS and CDR2 YFSETQ. J lost 5 bases, V lost 4 bases, and 10 bases had no gene match. CDR3 loop: CASSLNRGQGNEQYF. CDR3 nucleotide sequence: TGCGCCAGCAGCCTGAACAGGGGGCAGGGCAACGAGCAGTACTTC.

This sequence joins TRBV5-1 and TRBJ2-3, with 12 bases lining up with TRBD2. The CDR3 is 17 amino acids. In germline, CDR1 is SGHRS, CDR2 YFSETQ. Unmatched junction bases numbered 7, after V lost 0 bases and J lost 5 bases. The CDR3 DNA sequence: TGCGCCAGCAGCTTGGCTCTAGCGGGAGGGCCCCAAGATACGCAGTATTTT. It specifies CASSLALAGGPQDTQYF.

The rearrangement uses TRBV6-4 and TRBJ2-5, with 9 bases that match TRBD2. There are 19 residues in the CDR3. Germline CDR1 and CDR2: MRHNA and SNTAGT. With V trimmed by 2 bases and J by 5 bases, 18 bases remained unmatched. CDR3: CASSDPGLPTSGGGETQYF. CDR3 nucleotide sequence: TGTGCCAGCAGTGACCCAGGCCTCCCGACTAGCGGAGGGGGGGAGACCCAGTACTTC.

In its sample, this clone was seen a few times. The V call is TRBV4-3, the J call TRBJ1-5; D unresolved. Trimming stripped 0 bases from V and 0 bases from J, with 6 bases between. CDR1 and CDR2 from the germline V gene are LGHNA and YSLEER. This CDR3 is built from 15 residues. CDR3 region: CASSQDRFSNQPQHF. For the CDR3, the DNA is TGCGCCAGCAGCCAAGACAGGTTTAGCAATCAGCCCCAGCATTTT.

The chain employs TRBV28 and TRBJ2-5, with D hard to call. Trimming shortened V by 4 bases and J by 1 base, and 7 bases separated the two germline ends. The germline CDR1 and CDR2 sequences are MDHEN and SYDVKM. The CDR3 has 13 amino acids. The CDR3 DNA follows: TGTGCCAGCAGTTCAGGTTCCCAAGAGACCCAGTACTTC. Translating it yields CASSSGSQETQYF.

This chain uses TRBV27 with TRBJ1-2; D uncertain. Germline lookup yields CDR1 MNHEY and CDR2 SMNVEV (reference sequence). V lost 3 bases to trimming and J lost 4 bases, with 15 bases between them. The CDR3 sequence is 15 residues long. The CDR3 sequence: CASSLEAGSVYGYTF. CDR3 DNA: TGTGCCAGCAGTTTGGAGGCAGGCTCAGTCTATGGCTACACCTTC.

V gene TRBV7-6 combines with J gene TRBJ2-3, with TRBD1 matching over 7 bases. CDR1 and CDR2 (germline): SGHVS, FNYEAQ. Trimming removed 4 bases from V and 4 bases from J; junction bases left unmatched: 2. The CDR3 is made up of 13 amino acids. CDR3 loop: CASSSTGADTQYF. DNA of the CDR3: TGTGCCAGCAGCTCCACAGGGGCAGATACGCAGTATTTT.

The genes are TRBV5-4 and TRBJ2-7; 9 nucleotides agree with TRBD2. The CDR3 extends over 16 amino acids. V was pared by 4 bases and J by 7 bases, with 15 bases of the junction left unmatched. The V gene's germline CDR1 is SGHNT and CDR2 YYREEE (reference sequence). The CDR3 reads CASSRGSGSARGEQYF. CDR3 sequence (DNA): TGTGCCAGCAGCCGAGGTAGCGGGAGTGCCAGAGGGGAGCAGTACTTC.

This clone was seen repeatedly, ten times or more. CDR3 in DNA: TGTGCCAGCAGTACCATGACTAGCAATCAGCCCCAGCATTTT. This sequence encodes CASSTMTSNQPQHF. The V gene is TRBV6-5, the J gene TRBJ1-5; D remains ambiguous. Trimming stripped 5 bases from V and 0 bases from J, with 8 bases between. There are 14 residues in the CDR3. Germline V gene data show CDR1 as MNHEY and CDR2 as SVGAGI.

V is TRBV7-2 and J is TRBJ1-5; D is undetermined. V was shortened by 3 bases and J by 2 bases, with 8 bases between the two germline ends. Per the germline V gene, CDR1 is SGHTA and CDR2 is FQGNSA. This CDR3 is built from 14 residues. In DNA, the CDR3 is TGTGCCAGCAGCTTTCCAGGAGGCAATCAGCCCCAGCATTTT. The encoded protein is CASSFPGGNQPQHF.

V gene TRBV11-2 combines with J gene TRBJ2-1; 7 bases agree with TRBD1. Trimming took 4 bases from V and 10 from J; bases not matched to a gene: 13. Germline V gene sequence: CDR1 SGHAT, CDR2 FQNNGV. The CDR3 length is 15 residues. The chain's CDR3 is CASSYNRDRVSEQFF. Here the CDR3 DNA reads TGTGCCAGCAGCTACAACCGGGACAGAGTATCGGAGCAGTTCTTC.

V usage is TRBV6-1 and J usage is TRBJ2-7; 8 bases line up with TRBD2. This CDR3 has 15 amino acids. Germline CDR1 is MNHNS and CDR2 is SASEGT. The ends lost 7 bases at V and 3 bases at J; junction bases unmatched: 11. The CDR3 spells CASIPPGGGIYEQYF. The CDR3 DNA follows: TGTGCCAGCATCCCGCCCGGCGGGGGGATCTACGAGCAGTACTTC.